This is a list of T cell receptor beta chains from one sample in a study of siplizumab effects on memory and regulatory T cells. The method was immunoSEQ multiplex PCR; TCRdb's version includes in-frame clones alone and lacks a portion of them. This sample has several thousand clones, with over 60% found just once. Sequences were obtained from effector memory CD8+ T cells sorted from blood. These receptors were obtained from a human donor in good health. Both conserved end residues are part of each CDR3.

v_call: TRBV6-5; cdr3_aa: CASSLPQDRDEQYF
v_call: TRBV7-9; cdr3_aa: CASSLSPRELFF
v_call: TRBV28; cdr3_aa: CASRWGGTEAFF
v_call: TRBV9; cdr3_aa: CASSVVGGDEQYF
v_call: TRBV9; cdr3_aa: CASSVDGTPEETQYF
v_call: TRBV7-2; cdr3_aa: CASSPRDGDTQYF
v_call: TRBV6-5; cdr3_aa: CASHDEPGQEAFF
v_call: TRBV7-9; cdr3_aa: CATQGGGTGQYF
v_call: TRBV6-6; cdr3_aa: CASLAGTGEANVLTF
v_call: TRBV6-1; cdr3_aa: CASSDRWLGTEAFF
v_call: TRBV25-1; cdr3_aa: CASSPEGPSSPLHF
v_call: TRBV4-1; cdr3_aa: CASSQDRGTGGASGYTF
v_call: TRBV4-1; cdr3_aa: CASSQDRSTGFEQYF
v_call: TRBV10-3; cdr3_aa: CAIKRESSYEQYF
v_call: TRBV11-3; cdr3_aa: CASSPGTLLRNEQFF
v_call: TRBV6-1; cdr3_aa: CASTPGQGGNEQFF
v_call: TRBV5-3; cdr3_aa: CASSLARVREQYF
v_call: TRBV6-5; cdr3_aa: CASSGTGVGDGYTF
v_call: TRBV5-6; cdr3_aa: CASSLQGADYGYTF
v_call: TRBV7-8; cdr3_aa: CASSPTSGGQPQHF
v_call: TRBV27; cdr3_aa: CASSPRLAGEETQYF
v_call: TRBV5-5; cdr3_aa: CASSLSRGGSTDTQYF
v_call: TRBV6-5; cdr3_aa: CASSYSGGSTEAFF
v_call: TRBV27; cdr3_aa: CASSSLAGADQETQYF
v_call: TRBV6-5; cdr3_aa: CATRGTGPHEQYF
v_call: TRBV7-9; cdr3_aa: CASSLGQEDSYEQYF
v_call: TRBV6-5; cdr3_aa: CASSPTTTRGGYTF
v_call: TRBV5-6; cdr3_aa: CASTWGTSENEQYF
v_call: TRBV6-1; cdr3_aa: CASRGRPGSPLHF
v_call: TRBV6-1; cdr3_aa: CASSEEAGSNSPLHF
v_call: TRBV6-5; cdr3_aa: CASSYGAVDYEQYF
v_call: TRBV6-1; cdr3_aa: CASSDPNGNSPLHF
v_call: TRBV6-1; cdr3_aa: CASSGTSGGADTQYF
v_call: TRBV6-1; cdr3_aa: CASSGDGDQPTDEQYF
v_call: TRBV7-9; cdr3_aa: CASSLSLQGDGYTF
v_call: TRBV5-1; cdr3_aa: CASSFAGVGTEAFF
v_call: TRBV6-1; cdr3_aa: CASSEGDRSYEQYF
v_call: TRBV7-9; cdr3_aa: CASSLDRVEYEKLFF
v_call: TRBV21-1; cdr3_aa: CARAVTSEYEQYF
v_call: TRBV7-6; cdr3_aa: CASSRGRLGSSYNEQFF
v_call: TRBV6-4; cdr3_aa: CASSEGDIAGAYEQYF
v_call: TRBV6-1; cdr3_aa: CASSGTGVGDGYTF
v_call: TRBV6-6; cdr3_aa: CASRQQFRGYGYTF